Listed here are 19 T cell receptor beta chains from one sample, sequenced in a study of blood T cells in healthy people across ages. Sample-barcoded 5' priming and a J-beta primer mix drove a second PCR of about 6 to 12 cycles. TCRdb independently ran MiXCR on the 5' RACE reads; one entry per CDR3 protein. The profile shows 1,500,000 or so distinct CDR3 sequences, 42% of them singletons. Sequenced input: blood. The receptors here all came from a woman in her late teens or twenties in good health.

The rearrangement links TRBV6-1 to TRBJ2-3, with a possible D match to TRBD1 (6 bases). Looked up from germline, CDR1 is MNHNS and CDR2 is SASEGT. V lost 7 bases, J lost 8 bases, and 19 bases lay in between. The CDR3 spans 14 residues. The CDR3: CASTHRAPSGTQYF. In DNA, the CDR3 is TGTGCCAGCACTCACAGGGCCCCTTCGGGTACGCAGTATTTT.

The rearrangement links TRBV11-3 to TRBJ2-1; D assignment may be TRBD1 or TRBD2 (7 bases each). V was trimmed by 5 bases and J by 5 bases, leaving 19 bases between them. Germline V gene lookup returns CDR1 SGHNT and CDR2 YENEEA. The CDR3 sequence is 16 residues long. CDR3 sequence: CASSQGGTVPNNEQFF. The DNA for the CDR3 is TGTGCCAGCAGCCAGGGGGGGACAGTACCAAACAATGAGCAGTTCTTC. Full variable domain (remainder filled in from reference TRBV11-3 and TRBJ2-1): EAGVVQSPRYKIIEKKQPVAFWCNPISGHNTLYWYLQNLGQGPELLIRYENEEAVDDSQLPKDRFSAERLKGVDSTLKIQPAELGDSAVYLCASSQGGTVPNNEQFFGPGTRLTVL.

Turning to this clonotype: The junction shows a germline mismatch at one end, possibly a read error. This sequence joins TRBV3-1 and TRBJ2-1; D is unclear. Germline V gives CDR1 LGHDT, CDR2 YNNKEL (reference sequence). CDR3 length equals 13 residues. The CDR3 coding sequence is TGTGCCATCAGCCAGGCGGTCCGAGGTGAGCAGTTCTTC. It encodes CAISQAVRGEQFF.

This chain connects TRBV12-5 to TRBJ2-7, with D unclear. Trimming left V 4 bases short and J 1 base short, with 2 bases between. Germline loops: CDR1 LGHNT, CDR2 FRNRAP. The CDR3 spans 11 residues. CDR3 DNA: TGTGCTAGTGGTTGGTCCTACGAGCAGTACTTC. It codes for CASGWSYEQYF. The whole variable domain, remainder taken from reference TRBV12-5 and TRBJ2-7, is DARVTQTPRHKVTEMGQEVTMRCQPILGHNTVFWYRQTMMQGLELLAYFRNRAPLDDSGMPKDRFSAEMPDATLATLKIQPSEPRDSAVYFCASGWSYEQYFGPGTRLTVT.

The chain joins TRBV6-6 to TRBJ1-1; no firm D call. The CDR3 totals 12 residues. Trimming cost V 5 bases and J 8 bases, with 12 bases left between them. Germline V lookup: CDR1 MNHNY, CDR2 SVGAGI (reference sequence). CDR3 residues: CASSPLTGEAFF. DNA for the CDR3: TGTGCCAGCAGTCCACTTACCGGGGAAGCTTTCTTT.

This clonotype was recorded a few times. The V gene is TRBV7-2, the J gene TRBJ1-1; D is perhaps TRBD1 (5 bases). The CDR3 totals 16 residues. The V gene lost 4 bases and the J gene lost 0 bases, with 15 bases spanning the gap. CDR1 is SGHTA and CDR2 is FQGNSA in the germline V gene. The CDR3: CASSWTRGSMNTEAFF. CDR3 nucleotide sequence: TGTGCCAGCAGCTGGACCCGGGGGAGTATGAACACTGAAGCTTTCTTT.

The rearrangement links TRBV29-1 to TRBJ1-4; 10 positions match TRBD1. The CDR3 covers 13 residues. V was pared by 6 bases and J by 7 bases, with 5 bases of the junction left unmatched. Germline CDR1 is SQVTM and CDR2 is ANQGSEA. The CDR3 nucleotides are TGCAGCGTAGAGGACAGGGGGGTTGAAAAACTGTTTTTT. Its translation: CSVEDRGVEKLFF.

Note on this clonotype: Relative to the germline gene, one junction end is altered; a read error may explain this. The chain has TRBV2 and TRBJ1-2; D gene ambiguous. The CDR3 has 14 residues. Per the germline V gene, CDR1 is SNHLY and CDR2 is FYNNEI. The CDR3 sequence: CASSVQSRSYDYTF. The CDR3 DNA is TGTGCCAGCAGTGTACAGAGCCGATCCTATGACTACACCTTC.

A few counts support this clonotype. The chain links TRBV6-5 to TRBJ2-1, with 11 bases lining up with TRBD1. After removal of 4 bases from V and 9 bases from J, the junction contained 8 bases not matched to a gene. The CDR3 is made up of 15 amino acids. The germline V gene encodes CDR1 MNHEY and CDR2 SVGAGI. The CDR3 DNA sequence: TGTGCCAGCAGTTTCCGGGACAGGGGGGAATTTGAGCAGTTCTTC. This codes for CASSFRDRGEFEQFF.

This CDR3 is CASSDSGTATEKLFF. CDR3 sequence (DNA): TGTGCCAGCAGTGATAGCGGGACAGCAACTGAAAAACTGTTTTTT. This sequence joins TRBV25-1 and TRBJ1-4; the match to TRBD1 covers 7 bases. Germline V gives CDR1 MGHDK, CDR2 SYGVNS. CDR3 length: 15 residues. V lost 3 bases to trimming and J lost 7 bases; unmatched junction nucleotides: 8. Using reference TRBV25-1 and TRBJ1-4 for the parts outside the CDR3, the full variable domain is EADIYQTPRYLVIGTGKKITLECSQTMGHDKMYWYQQDPGMELHLIHYSYGVNSTEKGDLSSESTVSRIRTEHFPLTLESARPSHTSQYLCASSDSGTATEKLFFGSGTQLSVL.

V gene TRBV30 combines with J gene TRBJ2-3, with D possibly matching TRBD2 (6 bases). Per the germline V gene, CDR1 is GTSNPN and CDR2 is SVGIG (reference sequence). V lost 1 base and J lost 2, with 7 bases in between. The CDR3 totals 13 residues. The CDR3 DNA sequence: TGTGCCTGGAGTGGGGGGGTCACAGATACGCAGTATTTT. Translated: CAWSGGVTDTQYF.

The chain's CDR3 is CASNWRIKGQLYTEAFF. The CDR3 DNA reads TGTGCCAGCAATTGGCGGATCAAGGGACAGCTGTACACTGAAGCTTTCTTT. V usage is TRBV6-2 or TRBV6-3 and J usage is TRBJ1-1, with 7 bases identical to TRBD1. Germline CDR1 is MNHEY and CDR2 is SVGEGT. CDR3 length: 17 residues. Unmatched junction bases numbered 17, after V lost 7 bases and J lost 3 bases.

This chain uses TRBV20-1 with TRBJ2-2; D gene unclear. The V gene lost 0 bases and the J gene lost 2 bases, with 10 bases spanning the gap. CDR1 DFQATT and CDR2 SNEGSKA come from the germline V gene (reference sequence). CDR3 size: 15 residues. The CDR3 sequence is CSARDGRKNTGELFF. Here the CDR3 DNA reads TGCAGTGCTAGAGATGGGCGGAAAAACACCGGGGAGCTGTTTTTT.

This clonotype was seen only once. The chain recombines TRBV18 with TRBJ2-1; TRBD2 matches 8 bases. Germline trimming cut 3 bases from V and 0 bases from J; bases unmatched to any gene: 4. This CDR3 is 16 amino acids long. The V gene's germline CDR1 is KGHSH and CDR2 LQKENI. The CDR3, as DNA: TGTGCCAGCTCACCTAGCGGGACAACCTCCTACAATGAGCAGTTCTTC. It specifies CASSPSGTTSYNEQFF.

This clonotype was seen only a few times. V usage is TRBV27 and J usage is TRBJ2-5; D might be TRBD2 (5 bases). The DNA end lines up better with TRBJ2-7; the J call may be wrong. The germline V gene encodes CDR1 MNHEY and CDR2 SMNVEV (reference sequence). This CDR3 contains 13 residues. CDR3 amino acids: CASSLGLEDEQYF. In DNA form, the CDR3 reads TGTGCCAGCAGTTTAGGTCTGGAGGACGAGCAGTACTTC.

The chain has TRBV7-9 and TRBJ2-7; TRBD2 matches 7 bases. CDR1 is SEHNR and CDR2 is FQNEAQ in the germline V gene (reference sequence). After removal of 7 bases from V and 1 base from J, the junction contained 10 bases not matched to a gene. This CDR3 spans 15 amino acids. CDR3 protein: CASTKTEGGSYEQYF. CDR3 DNA: TGTGCCAGCACCAAGACAGAGGGAGGGTCCTACGAGCAGTACTTC.

This clonotype was detected a few times. This CDR3 reads CASSLQAGGPLSYNEQFF. For the CDR3, the DNA is TGTGCCAGCAGCTTACAAGCGGGAGGGCCTCTATCCTACAATGAGCAGTTCTTC. The chain couples TRBV7-2 to TRBJ2-1; 10 bases align to TRBD2. Trimming removed 2 bases from V and 1 base from J; junction bases left unmatched: 8. This CDR3 region has 18 residues. CDR1 and CDR2 (germline): SGHTA, FQGNSA.

This chain connects TRBV13 to TRBJ2-1; no reliable D call. The CDR3 consists of 13 residues. Per germline, CDR1 PRHDT and CDR2 FYEKMQ (reference sequence). V shed 0 bases and J shed 13 bases, with 13 bases lying between them. CDR3 residues: CASSLGRPETQFF. CDR3 nucleotides: TGTGCCAGCAGCTTAGGTCGGCCCGAGACCCAGTTCTTC.

The V call is TRBV6-1, the J call TRBJ1-1, with 8 bases lining up with TRBD1. Germline CDR1 reads MNHNS; CDR2 reads SASEGT. This CDR3 contains 17 residues. After removal of 2 bases from V and 5 bases from J, the junction contained 13 bases not matched to a gene. CDR3 in DNA: TGTGCCAGCAGTGAAAGTCGGCGACAGGGGCGACTTACTGAAGCTTTCTTT. This translates into CASSESRRQGRLTEAFF.